The 30 T cell receptor beta chains presented below share a single source sample, sequenced in a study of brain T cells in children with intractable seizures. Some clones are missing from TCRdb's copy, which holds only in-frame ones; the method was immunoSEQ multiplex PCR. Of approximately 110,000 clones listed, approximately 94% are singletons. Sequenced here: peripheral blood, sampled at surgery. Every receptor here comes from a boy in the first two years of life with hemimegalencephaly and intractable seizures.

As DNA, the CDR3 is TGTGCCAGCAAATTCGGCGCATCGGATACGCAGTATTTT. It is translated as CASKFGASDTQYF. V gene TRBV27 combines with J gene TRBJ2-3; D gene ambiguous. Trimming left V 7 bases short and J 6 bases short, with 14 bases between. The CDR3 totals 13 residues. Germline assignment: CDR1 MNHEY and CDR2 SMNVEV (reference sequence).

In this sample, this clone turned up once. The V and J genes are TRBV27 and TRBJ2-7; 9 nucleotides agree with TRBD1. The V segment lost 3 bases and the J segment 7 bases; nucleotides outside the gene matches: 7. The CDR3 length is 14 residues. Germline lookup yields CDR1 MNHEY and CDR2 SMNVEV (reference sequence). The CDR3 reads CASSFEGQGWEQYF. As DNA, the CDR3 is TGTGCCAGCAGTTTTGAGGGACAGGGCTGGGAGCAGTACTTC.

The gene calls are TRBV24-1 and TRBJ2-5; 10 bases map to TRBD1. Germline CDR1 reads KGHDR; CDR2 reads SFDVKD. The CDR3 is 17 amino acids. J gave up 5 bases and V 4 bases, and 12 bases lay outside the gene matches. CDR3 protein: CATSDPPGQGRGETQYF. Written as DNA, the CDR3 is TGTGCCACCAGTGACCCACCGGGACAGGGGCGCGGGGAGACCCAGTACTTC.

This rearrangement joins TRBV5-1 to TRBJ2-7, with D perhaps TRBD2 (6 bases). V gave up 0 bases and J gave up 1 base, with 11 bases separating them. In germline, CDR1 is SGHRS, CDR2 YFSETQ. CDR3 length: 15 amino acids. The CDR3 is CASSLASGTSYEQYF. The CDR3 DNA sequence: TGCGCCAGCAGCTTGGCTTCAGGGACTTCCTACGAGCAGTACTTC.

J is TRBJ1-1 and V is TRBV28; D is possibly TRBD1 (6 bases). The V end lost 6 bases, the J end lost 0 bases, and 23 bases lay between the germline ends. Germline CDR1 is MDHEN and CDR2 is SYDVKM. The CDR3 consists of 18 residues. The CDR3: CASRRLNLKQGLNTEAFF. As DNA, the CDR3 is TGTGCCAGCAGACGCCTGAATCTAAAACAGGGACTGAACACTGAAGCTTTCTTT. Filled out from reference TRBV28 and TRBJ1-1, the complete variable domain reads DVKVTQSSRYLVKRTGEKVFLECVQDMDHENMFWYRQDPGLGLRLIYFSYDVKMKEKGDIPEGYSVSREKKERFSLILESASTNQTSMYLCASRRLNLKQGLNTEAFFGQGTRLTVV.

This rearrangement joins TRBV30 to TRBJ1-2; tentatively, D is TRBD1 (5 bases). This CDR3 spans 14 amino acids. Deletions cut 3 bases from V and 4 bases from J, with 15 bases between. CDR1 is GTSNPN, CDR2 SVGIG, per germline (reference sequence). The CDR3 DNA reads TGTGCCTGGAGCCCGGGGGGGTGGTCCTATGGCTACACCTTC. Protein product: CAWSPGGWSYGYTF.

The chain recombines TRBV24-1 with TRBJ2-7; TRBD1 might be the D (6 bases). Germline CDR1 KGHDR, CDR2 SFDVKD. This CDR3 region has 12 residues. Trimming pared 5 bases from V and 13 bases from J, leaving 17 bases between. CDR3 in amino acids: CATSADTGIVYF. The CDR3 DNA reads TGTGCCACCAGTGCGGATACAGGGATTGTATACTTC.

V usage is TRBV19 and J usage is TRBJ2-7; possibly TRBD2 for D (5 bases). The CDR3 contains 17 residues. CDR1 is LNHDA and CDR2 is SQIVND in the germline V gene (reference sequence). Between the trimmed V and J ends, which lost 6 bases and 3 bases, there was a span of 24 bases. The CDR3 reads CASSLRSFMDLDYEQYF. The CDR3 DNA reads as TGTGCCAGTAGCCTCCGCTCCTTCATGGACTTGGACTACGAGCAGTACTTC.

The chain carries TRBV10-1 and TRBJ2-3; 12 bases agree with TRBD2. Trimming at V came to 6 bases and at J to 0 bases, leaving 10 bases not matched to a gene. Germline CDR1 WNHNN, CDR2 SYGVQD (reference sequence). The CDR3 consists of 18 residues. The DNA for the CDR3 is TGCGCCAGCAGGAGGACTAGCGGGATAGCGATTAGCACAGATACGCAGTATTTT. Protein sequence: CASRRTSGIAISTDTQYF.

The chain employs TRBV5-1 and TRBJ2-2, with TRBD2 identical over 14 bases. The CDR3 length is 19 residues. In germline, CDR1 is SGHRS, CDR2 YFSETQ. The J segment lost 6 bases and the V segment lost 0 bases, leaving 10 bases of the junction unmatched. The CDR3 DNA is TGCGCCAGCAGCTTGGCGACTAGCGGGAGGGAGGGGGGCGCCGGGGAGCTGTTTTTT. Residues: CASSLATSGREGGAGELFF. The variable domain in full, with the rest retrieved from reference TRBV5-1 and TRBJ2-2, is KAGVTQTPRYLIKTRGQQVTLSCSPISGHRSVSWYQQTPGQGLQFLFEYFSETQRNKGNFPGRFSGRQFSNSRSEMNVSTLELGDSALYLCASSLATSGREGGAGELFFGEGSRLTVL.

The chain employs TRBV6-4 and TRBJ2-2, with D tentatively TRBD1 (5 bases). Germline values: CDR1 MRHNA, CDR2 SNTAGT. The CDR3 loop spans 15 amino acids. The V and J ends lost 0 bases and 0 bases respectively, with 5 bases between them. This CDR3 reads CASSDSGANTGELFF. CDR3 coding DNA: TGTGCCAGCAGTGACTCAGGGGCGAACACCGGGGAGCTGTTTTTT.

The gene calls are TRBV28 and TRBJ2-6, with D tentatively TRBD1 or TRBD2 (5 bases each). There are 21 residues in the CDR3. Germline CDR1 MDHEN, CDR2 SYDVKM. V was shortened by 6 bases and J by 0 bases, with 27 bases between the two germline ends. CDR3 loop: CASRMRYLRGVGYSGANVLTF. For the CDR3, the DNA is TGTGCCAGCAGGATGAGGTACCTCAGAGGGGTGGGCTACTCTGGGGCCAACGTCCTGACTTTC.

This chain joins TRBV7-6 and TRBJ2-3; the match to TRBD2 covers 9 bases. Trimming removed 5 bases from V and 2 bases from J; junction bases left unmatched: 20. Germline loops: CDR1 SGHVS, CDR2 FNYEAQ. The CDR3 is made up of 20 amino acids. In nucleotides, the CDR3 is TGTGCCAGCAGCGCGCGAACACAGGGTGGGGCTAGCGGGACCACAGATACGCAGTATTTT. It codes for CASSARTQGGASGTTDTQYF.

The chain joins TRBV3-1 (or the pseudogene TRBV3-2) to TRBJ2-7; TRBD2 matches 15 bases. J lost 2 bases, V lost 3 bases, and 5 bases had no gene match. This CDR3 has 17 residues. Germline V gene data show CDR1 as LGHDT and CDR2 as YNNKEL (reference sequence). CDR3 in DNA: TGTGCCAGCAGCCAGGGACTAGCGGGAGGAATCCCCTACGAGCAGTACTTC. Amino acids: CASSQGLAGGIPYEQYF.

The chain is built from TRBV2 and TRBJ2-7; D uncertain. The CDR3 has 10 amino acids. Trimming shortened V by 7 bases and J by 6 bases, and 7 bases separated the two germline ends. Per germline, CDR1 SNHLY and CDR2 FYNNEI. The CDR3 loop reads CASIGREQYF. Here the CDR3 DNA reads TGTGCCAGCATAGGGCGCGAGCAGTACTTC.

This sequence joins TRBV5-5 and TRBJ1-3; D is ambiguous. Trimming cost V 7 bases and J 0 bases, with 11 bases left between them. The length of the CDR3 is 14 residues. Germline-derived CDR1 and CDR2 are SGHKS and YYEKEE (reference sequence). CDR3 amino acids: CASADRTSGNTIYF. CDR3 coding DNA: TGTGCCAGCGCTGACCGGACCTCTGGAAACACCATATATTTT.

V and J are TRBV11-2 and TRBJ2-7; 8 nucleotides match TRBD1. This CDR3 region has 13 residues. The V segment lost 1 base and the J segment 12 bases; nucleotides outside the gene matches: 8. In germline, CDR1 is SGHAT, CDR2 FQNNGV. CDR3 region: CASSLGPGQESYF. CDR3 DNA: TGTGCCAGCAGCTTAGGACCGGGACAGGAATCGTACTTC.

The chain links TRBV5-1 to TRBJ1-3; 7 bases line up with TRBD1. Germline CDR1 is SGHRS and CDR2 is YFSETQ. There are 15 residues in the CDR3. Losses at the gene ends were 3 bases for V and 6 bases for J; bases not matched to a gene: 9. CDR3 region: CASSYTGTAENTIYF. Here the CDR3 DNA reads TGCGCCAGCAGCTATACCGGGACAGCCGAAAACACCATATATTTT.

This clone was counted a few times. The rearrangement joins TRBV19 to TRBJ1-6; D is unclear. The CDR3 is made up of 16 amino acids. Trimming shortened V by 6 bases and J by 4 bases, and 16 bases separated the two germline ends. Germline CDR1 is LNHDA and CDR2 is SQIVND (reference sequence). The CDR3 DNA follows: TGTGCCAGTAGGGGCCGCGCGAGAGGATATAATTCACCCCTCCACTTT. It specifies CASRGRARGYNSPLHF.

The CDR3: CASRRAGSPGANVLTF. As DNA, the CDR3 is TGTGCCAGCAGACGTGCAGGGTCCCCTGGGGCCAACGTCCTGACTTTC. The chain couples TRBV28 to TRBJ2-6; D may be TRBD1 (5 bases). The CDR3 has 16 amino acids. V was pared by 6 bases and J by 2 bases, with 14 bases between. Germline loops: CDR1 MDHEN, CDR2 SYDVKM.

V is TRBV27 and J is TRBJ2-7; 7 nucleotides agree with TRBD2. With 2 bases clipped from V and 4 bases from J, the junction kept 11 bases outside the gene matches. CDR1 and CDR2 (germline): MNHEY, SMNVEV (reference sequence). This CDR3 comprises 16 residues. The CDR3 DNA reads TGTGCCAGCAGTTTAACGGCGGGAGATTATTCTTACGAGCAGTACTTC. Translating it yields CASSLTAGDYSYEQYF.

This chain joins TRBV7-2 and TRBJ1-2, with D possibly matching TRBD1 (6 bases). The CDR3 is 13 amino acids. The germline V gene encodes CDR1 SGHTA and CDR2 FQGNSA. The V gene lost 6 bases and the J gene lost 0 bases, with 8 bases spanning the gap. The CDR3 here is CASRGAANYGYTF. The CDR3 DNA reads TGTGCCAGCAGGGGGGCAGCTAACTATGGCTACACCTTC.

The chain links TRBV12-3 or TRBV12-4 to TRBJ1-5; 7 bases are shared with TRBD1. This CDR3 region has 12 residues. Trimming removed 8 bases from V and 2 bases from J; junction bases left unmatched: 0. The CDR3 loop is CASGQGNQPQHF. The CDR3 DNA reads TGTGCCAGCGGACAGGGCAATCAGCCCCAGCATTTT.

This clone has just one count. V and J are TRBV19 and TRBJ2-3; D is uncertain. This CDR3 is 15 amino acids long. Germline loops: CDR1 LNHDA, CDR2 SQIVND (reference sequence). V was clipped by 2 bases and J by 0 bases, with 9 bases between them. CDR3: CASSIRRQSTDTQYF. CDR3 coding DNA: TGTGCCAGTAGTATACGTCGGCAAAGCACAGATACGCAGTATTTT.

The genes are TRBV19 and TRBJ1-2, with D hard to call. Germline V CDR1 and CDR2: LNHDA, SQIVND (reference sequence). Trimming shortened V by 5 bases and J by 0 bases, and 10 bases separated the two germline ends. This CDR3 has 14 amino acids. The CDR3 loop is CASSGWGTNYGYTF. Here the CDR3 DNA reads TGTGCCAGTAGTGGATGGGGTACTAACTATGGCTACACCTTC.

The J gene is TRBJ1-3, the V gene TRBV7-9, with D unclear. The V gene lost 5 bases and the J gene lost 0 bases, with 11 bases spanning the gap. The V gene's germline CDR1 is SEHNR and CDR2 FQNEAQ (reference sequence). The CDR3 covers 15 residues. In DNA, the CDR3 is TGTGCCAGCAGCCTAGGACGGATCTCTGGAAACACCATATATTTT. Translated, it gives CASSLGRISGNTIYF.

The V and J genes are TRBV2 and TRBJ2-7; 9 nucleotides match TRBD2. In germline, CDR1 is SNHLY, CDR2 FYNNEI. Unmatched junction bases numbered 7, after V lost 4 bases and J lost 0 bases. The CDR3 is made up of 16 amino acids. The CDR3 DNA follows: TGTGCCAGCAGTGGAGCGGGGGGTTGGACCTCCTACGAGCAGTACTTC. Amino acid sequence: CASSGAGGWTSYEQYF.

The rearrangement links TRBV5-1 to TRBJ2-1; 7 bases line up with TRBD2. The CDR3 runs 18 residues. The germline gives CDR1 SGHRS, CDR2 YFSETQ. The ends lost 0 bases at V and 3 bases at J; junction bases unmatched: 12. CDR3 DNA sequence: TGCGCCAGCAGCTTGGTAGTTGGCGGGAGTGGGAACTACAATGAGCAGTTCTTC. Its translation: CASSLVVGGSGNYNEQFF.

CDR3 sequence reads: CATSDLDSSYNEQFF. As DNA, the CDR3 is TGTGCCACCAGTGATTTGGACAGCTCCTACAATGAGCAGTTCTTC. The chain has TRBV24-1 and TRBJ2-1; TRBD1 might be the D (5 bases). From germline, CDR1 is KGHDR and CDR2 SFDVKD. The length of the CDR3 is 15 residues. V gave up 0 bases and J gave up 0 bases, with 5 bases separating them.

This chain uses TRBV27 with TRBJ2-1, with 11 bases fitting TRBD2. CDR1 and CDR2 from the germline V gene are MNHEY and SMNVEV (reference sequence). The V and J ends lost 1 base and 0 bases, in that order; junction bases with no gene match: 2. This CDR3 is 17 amino acids long. The CDR3 is CASSLLGTSGSYNEQFF. The CDR3 DNA is TGTGCCAGCAGTTTATTGGGGACTAGCGGCTCCTACAATGAGCAGTTCTTC.